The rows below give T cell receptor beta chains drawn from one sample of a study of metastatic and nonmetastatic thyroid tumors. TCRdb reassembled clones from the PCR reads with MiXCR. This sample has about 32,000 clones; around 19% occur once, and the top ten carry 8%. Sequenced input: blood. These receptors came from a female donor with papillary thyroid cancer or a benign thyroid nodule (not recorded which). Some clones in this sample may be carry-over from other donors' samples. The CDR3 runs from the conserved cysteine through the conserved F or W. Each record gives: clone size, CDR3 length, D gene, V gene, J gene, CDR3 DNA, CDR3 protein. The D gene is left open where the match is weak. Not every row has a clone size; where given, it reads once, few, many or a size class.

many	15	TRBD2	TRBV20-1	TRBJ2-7	TGCAGTGCTAGAGATCACGGGGGGAGCTCCTACGAGCAGTACTTC	CSARDHGGSSYEQYF
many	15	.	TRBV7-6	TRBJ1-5	TGTGCCAGCAGCTTAGCGGACAGTAGCAATCAGCCCCAGCATTTT	CASSLADSSNQPQHF
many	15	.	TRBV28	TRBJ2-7	TGTGCCAGCAGCCCTCCGGGACTGGGGGGCCACGAGCAGTACTTC	CASSPPGLGGHEQYF
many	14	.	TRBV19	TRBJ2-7	TGTGCCAGTAGTATGTATCAGGGGACCTCCGAGCAGTACTTC	CASSMYQGTSEQYF
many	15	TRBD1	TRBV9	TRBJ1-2	TGTGCCAGCAGCGCTTCTGACAGGGCGGACTATGGCTACACCTTC	CASSASDRADYGYTF
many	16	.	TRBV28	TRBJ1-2	TGTGCCAGCAGCCCCCCTGGGGGGGCCTCACCCTATGGCTACACCTTC	CASSPPGGASPYGYTF
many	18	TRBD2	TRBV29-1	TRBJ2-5	TGCAGCGTCCCGGGACTAAGGGGCAGTGGGGGATTCGGAGAGACCCAGTACTTC	CSVPGLRGSGGFGETQYF
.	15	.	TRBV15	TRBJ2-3	TGTGCCACCAGCAGAGATGCTCTTTACACAGATACGCAGTATTTT	CATSRDALYTDTQYF
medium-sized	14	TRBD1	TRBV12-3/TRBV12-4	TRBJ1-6	TGTGCCAGCAAACTAGGACAGGTGGGGTCACCCCTCCACTTT	CASKLGQVGSPLHF
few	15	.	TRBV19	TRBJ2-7	TGTGCCAGTAGTATGGTCAGCAGTAGCTCCTACGAGCAGTACTTC	CASSMVSSSSYEQYF
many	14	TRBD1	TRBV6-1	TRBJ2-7	TGTGCCAGCAGGAACAGGGGAGATAGCTACGAGCAGTACTTC	CASRNRGDSYEQYF
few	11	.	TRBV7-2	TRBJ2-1	TGTGCCAGCAGCTTAGCGGTTGAGCAGTTCTTC	CASSLAVEQFF
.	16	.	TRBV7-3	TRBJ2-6	TGTGCCAGCAGCTCAATCATAGGAGGCGGGGCCAACGTCCTGACTTTC	CASSSIIGGGANVLTF
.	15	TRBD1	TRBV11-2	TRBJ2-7	TGTGCCAGCAGCTTAGACCGGGACAGGGCGCCCGAGCAGTACTTC	CASSLDRDRAPEQYF
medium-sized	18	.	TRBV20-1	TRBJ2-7	TGCAGTGCTAGTTTTGATACTGTCGGGACTTATGCTCCCTACGAGCAGTACTTC	CSASFDTVGTYAPYEQYF
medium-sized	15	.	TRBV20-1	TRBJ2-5	TGCAGTGCTATTCCCTTGCAACCCCCGGGGGAGACCCAGTACTTC	CSAIPLQPPGETQYF
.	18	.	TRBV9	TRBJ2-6	TGTGCCAGCAGCGTAAATTTGGGGGATTCCTCTGGGGCCAACGTCCTGACTTTC	CASSVNLGDSSGANVLTF
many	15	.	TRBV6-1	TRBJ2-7	TGTGCCAGCAGTGAAGGTTCGGTTCGGACCTACGAGCAGTACTTC	CASSEGSVRTYEQYF
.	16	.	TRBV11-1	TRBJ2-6	TGTGCCAGCAGCACCGGACAGCTCCCTGGGGCCAACGTCCTGACTTTC	CASSTGQLPGANVLTF
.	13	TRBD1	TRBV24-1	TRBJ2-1	TGTGCCACTTCGACAGGGTCTAGTAGTGAGCAGTTCTTC	CATSTGSSSEQFF
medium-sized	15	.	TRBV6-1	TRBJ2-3	TGTGCCAGCAGTGATGCTTCCCCTGGGGTTGCTACGCAGTATTTT	CASSDASPGVATQYF
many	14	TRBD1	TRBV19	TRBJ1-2	TGTGCCAGTACCACGGGACAGGGAAAAGATGGCTACACCTTC	CASTTGQGKDGYTF
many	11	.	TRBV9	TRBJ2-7	TGTGCCAGCAGCTTGCCCTACGAGCAGTACTTC	CASSLPYEQYF
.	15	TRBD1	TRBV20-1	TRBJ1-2	TGCAGTGCTAGCGTGGGGACAGGTCGATTGTATGGCTACACCTTC	CSASVGTGRLYGYTF
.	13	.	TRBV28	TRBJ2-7	TGTGCCAGCAGCGGGGAGCGGGCACACGAGCAGTACTTC	CASSGERAHEQYF
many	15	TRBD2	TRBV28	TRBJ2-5	TGTGCCAGCAGTCCCCGGGGGGTGGGGCAAGAGACCCAGTACTTC	CASSPRGVGQETQYF
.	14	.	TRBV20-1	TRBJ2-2	TGCAGTGCTGTACAGGGAATCAACACCGGGGAGCTGTTTTTT	CSAVQGINTGELFF
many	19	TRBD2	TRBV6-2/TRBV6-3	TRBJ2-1	TGTGCCTCCTACGCCCTGGGGGGCGGGAGGGATGCCGGGTACAATGAGCAGTTCTTC	CASYALGGGRDAGYNEQFF
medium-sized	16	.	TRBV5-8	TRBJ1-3	TGTGCCAGCAGCTTCCCCTTGGGAGGCCCTGGAAACACCATATATTTT	CASSFPLGGPGNTIYF